This is a list of T cell receptor beta chains from one sample in a study of metastatic and nonmetastatic thyroid tumors. TCRdb reprocessed the PCR reads using MiXCR. Counted here are about 26,000 clones, about 26% occurring once; the ten biggest clones make up approximately 6%. Source material: blood. The receptors were gathered from a female donor with papillary thyroid cancer or a benign thyroid nodule (not recorded which). Some clones in this sample may be carry-over from other donors' samples. Both conserved end residues are part of each CDR3. Each record gives: D gene, J gene, clone size, V gene, CDR3 DNA, CDR3 protein. A D gene is named only where the DNA matches it firmly. Part of the rows lack a size; the others show once, few, many or a class for expanded clones.

>TRBD2|TRBJ2-2|many|TRBV5-4
TGTGCCAGCAGCTTAACGGGAGGTACCGGGGAGCTGTTTTTT
CASSLTGGTGELFF
>TRBD1|TRBJ2-7|medium-sized|TRBV7-6
TGTGCCAGCAGCTTAGCGGACAGGGGGTCCTACGAGCAGTACTTC
CASSLADRGSYEQYF
>NA|TRBJ1-1|few|TRBV6-1
TGTGCCACCGAGATAATACAGTGTAAAGAAGCTTTCTTT
CATEIIQCKEAFF
>TRBD1|TRBJ1-2|NA|TRBV3-1
TGTGCCAGCAGCCAGACAGGGGGCTATGGCTACACCTTC
CASSQTGGYGYTF
>TRBD1|TRBJ2-5|NA|TRBV6-1
TGTGCCAGCAGTGGAGATAACAGGGGTAGAGAGACCCAGTACTTC
CASSGDNRGRETQYF
>NA|TRBJ1-3|many|TRBV15
TGTGCCACCTCACTCTCTGGAAACACCATATATTTT
CATSLSGNTIYF
>NA|TRBJ2-3|many|TRBV11-2
TGTGCCAGCAGCCGCCACAGTGGGAGGCCCTTGGCGGATACGCAGTATTTT
CASSRHSGRPLADTQYF
>NA|TRBJ2-7|once|TRBV20-1
TGCAGTGCTCCTCGGGGGGCCGCTCCCTACGAGCAGTACTTC
CSAPRGAAPYEQYF
>NA|TRBJ2-2|few|TRBV27
TGTGCCAGCAGCCCGGGAGCAGGGGAGCTGTTTTTT
CASSPGAGELFF
>TRBD2|TRBJ2-7|NA|TRBV27
TGTGCCAGCACTTGGGTCGGGAGGGTAAACGAGCAGTACTTC
CASTWVGRVNEQYF
>NA|TRBJ2-5|once|TRBV20-1
TGCAGTGCTAGAGATTGGGGGGGCCGGGTGACCAAGTACTTC
CSARDWGGRVTKYF
>NA|TRBJ2-7|few|TRBV7-2
TGTGCCAGCAGCGCGTCCTACGAGCAGTACTTC
CASSASYEQYF
>TRBD1|TRBJ2-2|NA|TRBV20-1
TGCAGTGCTAGAGATGCTCAGGGGGCGCAGAACGGGGAGCTGTTTTTT
CSARDAQGAQNGELFF
>NA|TRBJ1-5|many|TRBV6-2/TRBV6-3
TGTGCCAGCAGTTCCCTCCGGAATCAGCCCCAGCATTTT
CASSSLRNQPQHF
>NA|TRBJ1-1|NA|TRBV6-4
TGTGCCAGCAGTGTGGGTGGGGGTAACACTGAAGCTTTCTTT
CASSVGGGNTEAFF
>TRBD2|TRBJ2-1|many|TRBV5-5
TGTGCCAGCAGCTTGGGGACTAGCGGGAGCCCAGCGTACAATGAGCAGTTCTTC
CASSLGTSGSPAYNEQFF
>NA|TRBJ1-2|medium-sized|TRBV13
TGTGCCAGCACCAGTTACGGGAATGGCTACACCTTC
CASTSYGNGYTF
>NA|TRBJ2-7|few|TRBV5-5
TGTGCCAGCAGCTTGGCCCGGGGATCTAATTACGAGCAGTACTTC
CASSLARGSNYEQYF
>TRBD2|TRBJ2-7|NA|TRBV28
TGTGCCAGCAGTTTGCGAGCGGGAGGGCCCCAAGACGAGCAGTACTTC
CASSLRAGGPQDEQYF
>NA|TRBJ2-1|NA|TRBV30
TGTGCCTGGAGTCTTCTCCCTCCTGAGCAGTTCTTC
CAWSLLPPEQFF
>TRBD2|TRBJ2-1|NA|TRBV20-1
TGCAGTGCTAGGACTAGCGGGAGGGCCCGAATAAATGAGCAGTTCTTC
CSARTSGRARINEQFF
>TRBD1|TRBJ2-5|NA|TRBV28
TGTGCCAGCAGTTTTGGACAGGGGGATCTAGAGACCCAGTACTTC
CASSFGQGDLETQYF
>TRBD2|TRBJ2-5|many|TRBV18
TGTGCCAGCTCACCAGGACTAGCTGCGGGGGAGACCCAGTACTTC
CASSPGLAAGETQYF
>NA|TRBJ2-6|NA|TRBV12-3/TRBV12-4
TGTGACAGCAGCAGCAAGGGACCTCGGGGGGCCAACGTCCTGACTTTC
CDSSSKGPRGANVLTF
>NA|TRBJ1-1|medium-sized|TRBV5-1
TGCGCCAGCAGCTTGGAGATGGCAAACACTGAAGCTTTCTTT
CASSLEMANTEAFF
>TRBD1|TRBJ1-2|NA|TRBV11-2
TGTGCCAGCAGCTTAGATTTGGGACAGACCTATGGCTACACCTTC
CASSLDLGQTYGYTF